This is a list of T cell receptor beta chains from one sample in a study of shared clonotypes between healthy human individuals. Clones were read by immunoSEQ multiplex PCR, and TCRdb kept only the in-frame ones, dropping some. The sample records approximately 1,500,000 clones, roughly 96% being singletons. The sample taken for sequencing was naive CD4+ T cells sorted from blood. Receptor source: a man aged 30-40 years in good health. Each CDR3 is given without its conserved first and last residue.

v_call	j_call	cdr3_aa
TRBV11-2	TRBJ2-2	ASSFGQGAIYLGGELF
TRBV11-1	TRBJ2-5	ASSLADTQY
TRBV7-9	TRBJ2-1	ASSLYRDYNEQF
TRBV28	TRBJ2-7	ASSSLGLAGYEQY
TRBV19	TRBJ2-2	ASSVLAGPFLGELF
TRBV18	TRBJ2-1	ASSRRRGQADNEQF
TRBV30	TRBJ2-1	AWSGSTISNSGEQF
TRBV18	TRBJ1-5	ASSPWTGANQPQH
TRBV5-6	TRBJ2-7	ASSFARLEQY
TRBV27	TRBJ2-1	ASSLLGLADHNEQF
TRBV7-2	TRBJ2-7	ASSLDGSRSYEQY
TRBV6-1	TRBJ2-2	ASSARPGGELF
TRBV2	TRBJ2-5	ASSESLAGVVETQY
TRBV29-1	TRBJ1-1	SSSGTGLNTEAF
TRBV5-4	TRBJ1-1	ASSSPRNTEAF
TRBV7-2	TRBJ2-5	ASSLLGETQY
TRBV27	TRBJ2-1	ASSLFIGRSSYNEQF
TRBV10-2	TRBJ1-5	ASSVTGVNQPQH
TRBV5-4	TRBJ2-1	ASSLRAGGQPMKQF
TRBV7-2	TRBJ2-7	ASSLVASSYEQY
TRBV10-3	TRBJ2-3	AISQGAGAGDTQY
TRBV11-2	TRBJ1-3	ASSLQRTGQRNTIY
TRBV28	TRBJ1-4	ASSMREKLF
TRBV29-1	TRBJ2-7	SVGNTGTEQY
TRBV29-1	TRBJ2-7	SVTDRGLYEQY
TRBV2	TRBJ2-3	ASSGEVWTSGTDTQY
TRBV14	TRBJ2-3	ASSQGGKADTQY
TRBV28	TRBJ2-7	ASSGDSFYEQY
TRBV4-3	TRBJ1-2	ASSQVGQNYGYT
TRBV7-8	TRBJ1-3	ASSLGDGNTIY
TRBV11-2	TRBJ2-5	ASSSGQGTYQETQY
TRBV27	TRBJ1-2	ASSSFMGRDRGTYGYT
TRBV5-1	TRBJ1-1	ASSLFSKGSGTEAF
TRBV28	TRBJ1-5	ASSPGAVSNQPQH
TRBV27	TRBJ1-1	ASSSVWDTEAF
TRBV18	TRBJ1-5	ASSFGQGRVGQPQH
TRBV27	TRBJ2-3	ASSLYPDHATDTQY
TRBV7-2	TRBJ2-7	ASSLVVGGNYEQY
TRBV28	TRBJ1-2	ASSLATGGGYGYT
TRBV29-1	TRBJ1-1	SAPRSATEAF
TRBV28	TRBJ1-2	ASSGGAGYGYT
TRBV6-1	TRBJ2-7	ASSEISDSSYEQY
TRBV5-1	TRBJ1-1	ASSAGGAVAAF
TRBV7-2	TRBJ2-1	ASSTRTGDNEQF
TRBV18	TRBJ2-7	ASSPSTRIEQY
TRBV15	TRBJ1-5	ATSEQGSDQPQH
TRBV30	TRBJ1-1	AWSEWGQGTEAF
TRBV4-1	TRBJ1-4	ASSQRDGPFSLF
TRBV2	TRBJ2-5	ASSVPGPRVKQETQY